This record covers a single TCR beta chain. This CDR3 has 18 residues. Trimming cost V 6 bases and J 0 bases; bases outside gene matches: 11. Per the germline V gene, CDR1 is MNHEY and CDR2 is SMNVEV (reference sequence). This entry is derived from a study of blood T cell repertoires in COVID-19. The protocol was immunoSEQ multiplex PCR, while the TCRdb copy is restricted to in-frame clones and leaves out a portion. The sample lists approximately 89,000 clones; approximately 80% were seen once. The clonotype was recovered from a human donor in a cohort sampled during active COVID-19. J is TRBJ1-5 and V is TRBV27, with 10 bases that match TRBD1. Sequenced input: peripheral blood. CDR3 protein: CASSLLGTGVISNQPQHF. The CDR3 region has the DNA TGTGCCAGCAGCCTCCTCGGGACAGGGGTTATTAGCAATCAGCCCCAGCATTTT.